This T cell receptor beta chain was sequenced during a study of shared clonotypes between healthy human individuals. In replicate PCRs of sorted subsets, about 220 ng DNA, about 29,000 T cell genomes, was used. Some clones are missing from TCRdb's copy, which holds only in-frame ones; the method was immunoSEQ multiplex PCR. The sample comprises 600,000 or so clones, 95% to 98% of which are singletons, and 0.25% to 0.35% rests with the top ten. A note on this clone: Its antigen remains unknown.

Naive-designated CD8 cells lacked CD45RO, were positively enriched for CCR7, and omitted terminally differentiated effector memory CD45RA+ cells. All the donors were Caucasian adults who lived in Nashville, Tennessee. The J segment lost 5 bases and the V segment lost 1 base, leaving 7 bases of the junction unmatched. The length of the CDR3 is 15 residues. Looked up from germline, CDR1 is LGHNA and CDR2 is YSLEER. Regarding the study as a whole: Having only a few donors restricted how much genetic and exposure-history diversity was captured. As a rule, naive subsets had a larger estimated richness than memory subsets.

The sequenced sample was naive CD8+ T cells sorted from blood. The chain uses TRBV4-3 and TRBJ2-7, with 8 bases aligning to TRBD1. The sequence came from a young man in good health. The CDR3 sequence is CASSQVTQGVDEQYF. CDR3 nucleotide sequence: TGCGCCAGCAGCCAAGTTACACAGGGGGTAGACGAGCAGTACTTC.